This T cell receptor (beta chain) was found in a study of neurological immune-mediated disorders. This clonotype was seen ten or more times. Trimming left V 0 bases short and J 4 bases short, with 11 bases between. Germline CDR1 reads SGHRS; CDR2 reads YFSETQ. This CDR3 has 15 residues. TCRdb analysed the 5' RACE reads with MiXCR anew, one entry per CDR3 protein. The sample holds tens of thousands of distinct CDR3 sequences, under 13% seen once. The material sequenced was PBMCs. The sequence was obtained from a man aged 35-49 years in good health. The V gene is TRBV5-1, the J gene TRBJ1-5; tentative D call: TRBD1 (6 bases). CDR3 sequence (DNA): TGCGCCAGCAGCTTGGGGGACATACCAAATCAGCCCCAGCATTTT. Protein: CASSLGDIPNQPQHF. Supplemented by reference TRBV5-1 and TRBJ1-5, the full variable domain reads KAGVTQTPRYLIKTRGQQVTLSCSPISGHRSVSWYQQTPGQGLQFLFEYFSETQRNKGNFPGRFSGRQFSNSRSEMNVSTLELGDSALYLCASSLGDIPNQPQHFGDGTRLSIL.